Listed here are 17 T cell receptor beta chains from one sample, sequenced in a study of blood T cell repertoires in COVID-19. Sequenced by immunoSEQ multiplex PCR; TCRdb stores in-frame clones only, minus some. The sample comprises under 150,000 clones, around 80% of which are singletons, and approximately 6.6% rests with the top ten. Input material: peripheral blood. These receptors came from a human donor in a cohort sampled during active COVID-19.

The rearrangement links TRBV6-6 to TRBJ2-2; maybe TRBD1 (6 bases). CDR1 is MNHNY and CDR2 is SVGAGI in the germline V gene (reference sequence). V was cut by 6 bases and J by 1 base, with 15 bases left in between. This CDR3 is 16 amino acids long. The CDR3 loop is CASRQAGTRNTGELFF. CDR3 in DNA: TGTGCCAGCAGGCAGGCCGGGACACGGAACACCGGGGAGCTGTTTTTT.

This clone was observed once. The chain links TRBV18 to TRBJ2-3; D is unresolved. CDR1 is KGHSH and CDR2 is LQKENI in the germline V gene. Trimming stripped 0 bases from V and 6 bases from J, with 10 bases between. The CDR3 is made up of 14 amino acids. This CDR3 reads CASSPPAAPDTQYF. For the CDR3, the DNA is TGTGCCAGCTCACCACCGGCGGCTCCGGATACGCAGTATTTT.

The chain combines TRBV27 with TRBJ1-5; D is uncertain. The CDR3 has 12 residues. V lost 2 bases and J 6 bases, leaving 5 bases between the germline ends. The germline gives CDR1 MNHEY, CDR2 SMNVEV (reference sequence). Here the CDR3 reads CASSLAGQPQHF. CDR3 nucleotide sequence: TGTGCCAGCAGTTTAGCAGGTCAGCCCCAGCATTTT.

The chain employs TRBV6-5 and TRBJ2-1; TRBD1 is a possible D gene (5 bases). This CDR3 has 11 amino acids. Germline V gives CDR1 MNHEY, CDR2 SVGAGI. Between the trimmed V and J ends, which lost 6 bases and 7 bases, there was a span of 7 bases. In DNA, the CDR3 is TGTGCCAGCAGACGACAGAATGAGCAGTTCTTC. Translated, it gives CASRRQNEQFF.

This chain joins TRBV4-1 and TRBJ2-5; no definite D call. Germline V gives CDR1 MGHRA, CDR2 YSYEKL. Deletions cut 1 base from V and 3 bases from J, with 12 bases between. The CDR3 is 15 residues long. CDR3: CASSQVRHMEETQYF. CDR3 DNA sequence: TGCGCCAGCAGCCAAGTCCGCCACATGGAAGAGACCCAGTACTTC.

This clone was detected once. The rearrangement links TRBV11-1 to TRBJ1-1; no firm D call. V lost 0 bases to trimming and J lost 0 bases, with 8 bases between them. Germline V gene data show CDR1 as SGHAT and CDR2 as FQDESV (reference sequence). CDR3 length: 15 residues. The CDR3 protein is CASSLARTVNTEAFF. The CDR3 DNA is TGTGCCAGCAGCTTAGCTCGCACTGTGAACACTGAAGCTTTCTTT.

The gene calls are TRBV7-8 and TRBJ1-1; D is uncertain. The V gene lost 5 bases and the J gene lost 6 bases, with 13 bases spanning the gap. CDR1 and CDR2 (germline): SGHVS, FQNEAQ. This CDR3 region has 13 residues. DNA for the CDR3: TGTGCCAGCAGCCACCTACCGGAGCCTGAAGCTTTCTTT. It codes for CASSHLPEPEAFF.

The gene calls are TRBV24-1 and TRBJ1-2, with D maybe TRBD1 (5 bases). V was pared by 6 bases and J by 3 bases, with 16 bases between. Per germline, CDR1 KGHDR and CDR2 SFDVKD. CDR3 length: 15 residues. CDR3 amino acids: CATSPPGGGDYGYTF. The CDR3 nucleotides are TGTGCCACCAGTCCCCCCGGGGGAGGGGACTATGGCTACACCTTC.

The V gene is TRBV18, the J gene TRBJ2-6; 10 nucleotides agree with TRBD2. The CDR3 is 19 amino acids. Germline values: CDR1 KGHSH, CDR2 LQKENI. V was pared by 1 base and J by 0 bases, with 6 bases of the junction left unmatched. The CDR3 reads CASSPLDSSGSSGANVLTF. For the CDR3, the DNA is TGTGCCAGCTCACCACTGGACTCTAGCGGGAGCTCTGGGGCCAACGTCCTGACTTTC. Full variable domain (outside the CDR3, taken from reference TRBV18 and TRBJ2-6): NAGVMQNPRHLVRRRGQEARLRCSPMKGHSHVYWYRQLPEEGLKFMVYLQKENIIDESGMPKERFSAEFPKEGPSILRIQQVVRGDSAAYFCASSPLDSSGSSGANVLTFGAGSRLTVL.

V gene TRBV9 combines with J gene TRBJ1-5; D unresolved. CDR1 is SGDLS and CDR2 is YYNGEE in the germline V gene. This CDR3 contains 15 residues. Trimming took off 0 bases at V and 7 bases at J, with 14 bases between the two ends. CDR3: CASSVGWSGGQPQHF. The CDR3 nucleotides are TGTGCCAGCAGCGTAGGATGGTCAGGTGGACAGCCCCAGCATTTT.

The gene calls are TRBV4-3 and TRBJ2-2; 14 positions agree with TRBD2. V lost 1 base, J lost 6 bases, and 16 bases stayed unmatched. Germline CDR1 reads LGHNA; CDR2 reads YSLEER. This CDR3 has 21 residues. The DNA of the CDR3 is TGCGCCAGCAGCCAAGTCATCACGGGGACTAGCGGGGGAGCTTTCCCCGGGGAGCTGTTTTTT. It translates to CASSQVITGTSGGAFPGELFF.

The chain carries TRBV19 and TRBJ2-7; D not resolved. This CDR3 has 13 residues. Germline values: CDR1 LNHDA, CDR2 SQIVND (reference sequence). The V gene lost 2 bases and the J gene lost 6 bases, with 11 bases spanning the gap. The CDR3 nucleotides read TGTGCCAGTAGTATAAAGGCAGGCATCGAGCAGTACTTC. Translating it yields CASSIKAGIEQYF.

The CDR3 region has the DNA TGTGCCAGCAGTTTTACGGGGACCCAGTACTTC. Its protein product is CASSFTGTQYF. The chain combines TRBV12-3 or TRBV12-4 with TRBJ2-5; the D is unclear. The CDR3 totals 11 residues. With 3 bases removed from V and 7 bases from J, the gap between germline ends came to 6 bases.

The rearrangement joins TRBV28 to TRBJ1-1; 7 bases agree with TRBD1. CDR1 MDHEN and CDR2 SYDVKM come from the germline V gene. With V trimmed by 6 bases and J by 3 bases, 10 bases remained unmatched. This CDR3 comprises 15 residues. The CDR3 DNA follows: TGTGCCAGCAGCCCTCGGACAGGTGGTGACACTGAAGCTTTCTTT. It codes for CASSPRTGGDTEAFF.

The chain links TRBV25-1 to TRBJ1-4; D is unresolved. CDR3 length equals 13 residues. Germline-derived CDR1 and CDR2 are MGHDK and SYGVNS. The ends were cut back, 3 bases at V and 8 bases at J, with 10 bases in the middle. CDR3 protein: CASSDLAGEKLFF. The CDR3 bases are TGTGCCAGCAGTGACCTGGCGGGCGAAAAACTGTTTTTT. Together with reference TRBV25-1 and TRBJ1-4, the CDR3 gives the full variable domain: EADIYQTPRYLVIGTGKKITLECSQTMGHDKMYWYQQDPGMELHLIHYSYGVNSTEKGDLSSESTVSRIRTEHFPLTLESARPSHTSQYLCASSDLAGEKLFFGSGTQLSVL.

The chain recombines TRBV19 with TRBJ1-3, with D possibly matching TRBD1 (6 bases). Germline V gives CDR1 LNHDA, CDR2 SQIVND (reference sequence). V lost 6 bases, J lost 0 bases, and 15 bases lay in between. This CDR3 has 16 residues. The CDR3 region is CASRVGTPSSGNTIYF. The DNA of the CDR3 is TGTGCCAGTAGGGTCGGGACACCCAGCTCTGGAAACACCATATATTTT. Filled out from reference TRBV19 and TRBJ1-3, the complete variable domain reads DGGITQSPKYLFRKEGQNVTLSCEQNLNHDAMYWYRQDPGQGLRLIYYSQIVNDFQKGDIAEGYSVSREKKESFPLTVTSAQKNPTAFYLCASRVGTPSSGNTIYFGEGSWLTVV.

The CDR3 region has the DNA TGTGCCAGCAGCATCGCCAGGGGAGCGGAGGAGCTGTTTTTT. Protein product: CASSIARGAEELFF. V is TRBV21-1 and J is TRBJ2-2; the DNA was not used to check the table's D call, TRBD1. TRBV21-1 is annotated as a pseudogene. This CDR3 region has 14 residues.